Below, 24 T cell receptor beta chains from the same sample are listed, as sequenced in a study of CD8 T cells in ankylosing spondylitis. Study-wide findings and caveats: What appeared characteristic of ankylosing spondylitis blood was a TCR beta motif of eight highly homologous variants.

TCRdb redid the calling of the 5' RACE reads with MiXCR, one entry per CDR3 protein. Of 700,000 or so distinct CDR3 sequences in the sample, roughly 19% were seen once. The antigens these receptors bind are not known. Input material: blood, either unsorted or a sorted T cell fraction (not recorded which). These receptors were taken from a male donor with ankylosing spondylitis.

The chain combines TRBV5-1 with TRBJ2-2; the D gene is possibly TRBD2 (5 bases). The CDR3 consists of 15 residues. Germline CDR1 and CDR2: SGHRS and YFSETQ. V gave up 5 bases and J gave up 4 bases, with 15 bases separating them. The CDR3 DNA reads as TGCGCCAGCAGTCCCCTCTCGACTATCACCGGGGAGCTGTTTTTT. It encodes CASSPLSTITGELFF.

This clonotype was seen a handful of times. The V call is TRBV3-1, the J call TRBJ1-1; weak D call: TRBD1 (5 bases). This CDR3 contains 13 residues. Germline V gene lookup returns CDR1 LGHDT and CDR2 YNNKEL (reference sequence). V shed 3 bases and J shed 9 bases, with 14 bases lying between them. The CDR3 nucleotides are TGTGCCAGCAGCCACCGCCAGGGTGATAAAGCTTTCTTT. Translated, it gives CASSHRQGDKAFF. Together with reference TRBV3-1 and TRBJ1-1, the CDR3 gives the full variable domain: DTAVSQTPKYLVTQMGNDKSIKCEQNLGHDTMYWYKQDSKKFLKIMFSYNNKELIINETVPNRFSPKSPDKAHLNLHINSLELGDSAVYFCASSHRQGDKAFFGQGTRLTVV.

In its sample, this clonotype was seen a few times. This chain uses TRBV6-5 with TRBJ2-4; D perhaps matches TRBD1 (5 bases). The CDR3 has 13 residues. The V end was cut by 4 bases, the J end by 6 bases, with 10 bases between. Germline CDR1 and CDR2: MNHEY and SVGAGI. DNA for the CDR3: TGTGCCAGCAGTTGGGGCCAGGGAAACATTCAGTACTTC. Encoded protein: CASSWGQGNIQYF.

At least ten counts were recorded for this clonotype. The gene calls are TRBV24-1 and TRBJ2-1; the D is unclear. The CDR3 is 11 amino acids. Trimming left V 10 bases short and J 4 bases short, with 7 bases between. CDR1 is KGHDR, CDR2 SFDVKD, per germline. The CDR3 DNA reads as TGTGCCACGGTTCCATACAATGAGCAGTTCTTC. This codes for CATVPYNEQFF.

The V gene is TRBV7-2, the J gene TRBJ2-7, with D perhaps matching TRBD2 (5 bases). Germline V gene data show CDR1 as SGHTA and CDR2 as FQGNSA. Trimming shortened V by 8 bases and J by 2 bases, and 10 bases separated the two germline ends. This CDR3 has 12 residues. DNA of the CDR3: TGTGCCAGCGGAAGGACTGCCTACGAGCAGTACTTC. Amino acids: CASGRTAYEQYF.

At least ten counts were recorded for this clonotype. J is TRBJ1-3 and V is TRBV4-1; D is unclear. In germline, CDR1 is MGHRA, CDR2 YSYEKL. The CDR3 contains 15 residues. Trimming removed 0 bases at V and 4 bases at J, with 10 bases between. For the CDR3, the DNA is TGCGCCAGCAGCCAAGAAGACCGAAGAGGAAACACCATATATTTT. This gives the protein CASSQEDRRGNTIYF.

This sequence joins TRBV19 and TRBJ1-1; unclear D gene. The CDR3 contains 14 residues. From germline, CDR1 is LNHDA and CDR2 SQIVND (reference sequence). V shed 6 bases and J shed 5 bases, with 16 bases lying between them. CDR3 protein: CASRDLRVRTEAFF. The DNA for the CDR3 is TGTGCCAGTAGGGACCTCCGGGTTCGAACTGAAGCTTTCTTT.

V usage is TRBV10-3 and J usage is TRBJ2-1; 13 nucleotides line up with TRBD2. Germline-derived CDR1 and CDR2 are ENHRY and SYGVKD. The trim removed 6 bases at V and 6 bases at J, leaving 5 bases unmatched. CDR3 length: 15 amino acids. Here the CDR3 reads CAISLLAGGGNEQFF. CDR3 nucleotides: TGTGCCATCAGCCTACTAGCGGGAGGGGGCAATGAGCAGTTCTTC.

The V and J genes are TRBV6-5 and TRBJ2-2, with D hard to call. With 2 bases removed from V and 0 bases from J, the gap between germline ends came to 4 bases. CDR1 and CDR2 from the germline V gene are MNHEY and SVGAGI. This CDR3 is built from 14 residues. The CDR3, as DNA: TGTGCCAGCAGTTACCTAGCGAACACCGGGGAGCTGTTTTTT. Its translation: CASSYLANTGELFF.

CDR3 loop: CASSLGQGAIEQYF. The CDR3 bases are TGTGCCAGCAGTTTAGGGCAGGGGGCAATCGAGCAGTACTTC. V usage is TRBV27 and J usage is TRBJ2-7; the match to TRBD1 covers 8 bases. CDR1 is MNHEY and CDR2 is SMNVEV in the germline V gene (reference sequence). CDR3 length: 14 amino acids. V was clipped by 2 bases and J by 6 bases; unmatched bases: 6.

The J gene is TRBJ1-1, the V gene TRBV5-6; weak D call: TRBD1 (6 bases). Germline V gene sequence: CDR1 SGHDT, CDR2 YYEEEE. The CDR3 runs to 15 residues. V was clipped by 3 bases and J by 6 bases, with 18 bases between them. This CDR3 is CASSSIRGRSSEAFF. The CDR3 bases are TGTGCCAGCAGCTCCATCAGGGGAAGGAGCTCTGAAGCTTTCTTT.

This clonotype has only a few counts. The rearrangement uses TRBV5-1 and TRBJ2-7, with D possibly matching TRBD1 (6 bases). Germline-derived CDR1 and CDR2 are SGHRS and YFSETQ. This CDR3 comprises 14 residues. V lost 0 bases and J 5 bases, leaving 12 bases between the germline ends. The CDR3 DNA reads TGCGCCAGCAGCTTGGACAGGGCGCCCCACGAGCAGTACTTC. Amino acids: CASSLDRAPHEQYF.

The V and J genes are TRBV10-3 and TRBJ2-3; unclear D gene. Germline V gives CDR1 ENHRY, CDR2 SYGVKD. CDR3 length: 14 residues. Between the trimmed V and J ends, which lost 5 bases and 2 bases, there was a span of 11 bases. CDR3 coding DNA: TGTGCCATCAGTAGCCCTGGGTCCACAGATACGCAGTATTTT. This sequence encodes CAISSPGSTDTQYF.

In its sample, this clonotype was seen a few times. This rearrangement joins TRBV20-1 to TRBJ1-1; D is undetermined. V dropped 6 bases and J dropped 4 bases, with 12 bases sitting between them. Germline assignment: CDR1 DFQATT and CDR2 SNEGSKA (reference sequence). The CDR3 runs 12 residues. The CDR3 sequence is CSAADPGTEAFF. The CDR3, as DNA: TGCAGTGCGGCAGACCCAGGCACTGAAGCTTTCTTT.

The rearrangement links TRBV12-3 or TRBV12-4 to TRBJ2-2; maybe TRBD1 (5 bases). The ends were cut back, 6 bases at V and 4 bases at J, with 15 bases in the middle. This CDR3 has 15 amino acids. DNA for the CDR3: TGTGCCAGCAGCTGGGGCGCCGTGGGCACCGGGGAGCTGTTTTTT. It translates to CASSWGAVGTGELFF.

This clonotype was observed a handful of times. CDR3 residues: CAWDGDSYEQYF. The CDR3, as DNA: TGTGCCTGGGACGGGGACTCCTACGAGCAGTACTTC. The rearrangement joins TRBV30 to TRBJ2-7, with a tentative D call TRBD2 (5 bases). The V end lost 5 bases, the J end lost 0 bases, and 8 bases lay between the germline ends. Germline CDR1 GTSNPN, CDR2 SVGIG (reference sequence). The CDR3 covers 12 residues.

This clonotype was counted between two and nine times. The V and J genes are TRBV9 and TRBJ1-2, with TRBD1 identical over 10 bases. V was clipped by 4 bases and J by 8 bases; unmatched bases: 11. The V gene's germline CDR1 is SGDLS and CDR2 YYNGEE. This CDR3 spans 15 amino acids. Here the CDR3 DNA reads TGTGCCAGCAGCCCAAGGACAGGGGGATCGGAAGGCTACACCTTC. Residues: CASSPRTGGSEGYTF.

This clonotype has just a few counts. The J gene is TRBJ2-1, the V gene TRBV24-1; 9 nucleotides align to TRBD2. Germline V gives CDR1 KGHDR, CDR2 SFDVKD. There are 17 residues in the CDR3. Germline trimming cut 3 bases from V and 8 bases from J; bases unmatched to any gene: 13. CDR3 in amino acids: CATSDDTSGPRGYEQFF. CDR3 sequence (DNA): TGTGCCACCAGTGATGATACTAGCGGGCCCCGCGGCTATGAGCAGTTCTTC.

This clonotype has only a few counts. The chain has TRBV12-3 or TRBV12-4 and TRBJ2-3; 14 positions agree with TRBD2. The CDR3 contains 17 residues. V lost 6 bases, J lost 0 bases, and 5 bases stayed unmatched. The CDR3 nucleotides read TGTGCCAGCAGCTGGACTAGCGGGGGGCTAAGCACAGATACGCAGTATTTT. Translated, it gives CASSWTSGGLSTDTQYF.

This clonotype was counted between two and nine times. The chain is built from TRBV9 and TRBJ2-5; a weak D match, TRBD2 (5 bases). V lost 0 bases and J lost 5, with 20 bases in between. The CDR3 loop spans 17 amino acids. Germline lookup yields CDR1 SGDLS and CDR2 YYNGEE. The CDR3 DNA is TGTGCCAGCAGCGTAGGTCACGGGGTAGGCGTGTGGGAGACCCAGTACTTC. It codes for CASSVGHGVGVWETQYF.

The chain joins TRBV7-2 to TRBJ2-3; possibly TRBD2 for D (6 bases). Germline V gene sequence: CDR1 SGHTA, CDR2 FQGNSA. The CDR3 contains 15 residues. V lost 3 bases and J lost 1, with 11 bases in between. The DNA for the CDR3 is TGTGCCAGCAGCTTCGGGCGGGACCGCACAGATACGCAGTATTTT. The encoded protein is CASSFGRDRTDTQYF. Looking up the rest from reference TRBV7-2 and TRBJ2-3 gives the full variable domain: GAGVSQSPSNKVTEKGKDVELRCDPISGHTALYWYRQSLGQGLEFLIYFQGNSAPDKSGLPSDRFSAERTGGSVSTLTIQRTQQEDSAVYLCASSFGRDRTDTQYFGPGTRLTVL.

This clonotype was picked up one time. The chain joins TRBV20-1 to TRBJ2-7, with 11 bases lining up with TRBD2. V lost 6 bases and J lost 4; bases outside the gene matches: 5. Germline CDR1 reads DFQATT; CDR2 reads SNEGSKA (reference sequence). The CDR3 sequence is 13 residues long. The CDR3 DNA reads TGCAGTGCGCCACTAGCGGGAGATTACGAGCAGTACTTC. It specifies CSAPLAGDYEQYF.

This clonotype was seen more than once but under ten times. The chain has TRBV20-1 and TRBJ2-6; D is possibly TRBD2 (5 bases). V was shortened by 7 bases and J by 2 bases, with 9 bases between the two germline ends. Germline V gene lookup returns CDR1 DFQATT and CDR2 SNEGSKA (reference sequence). CDR3 length equals 13 residues. CDR3 residues: CSGERTGANVLTF. The CDR3 nucleotides are TGCAGTGGGGAGCGGACTGGGGCCAACGTCCTGACTTTC.

This clonotype came up many times. The V call is TRBV5-1, the J call TRBJ1-2, with a weak D call TRBD1 (6 bases). The V and J ends lost 3 bases and 3 bases respectively, with 9 bases between them. The CDR3 spans 13 residues. Germline V gives CDR1 SGHRS, CDR2 YFSETQ. The CDR3 protein is CASSWDNDYGYTF. CDR3 DNA: TGCGCCAGCAGCTGGGACAACGACTATGGCTACACCTTC. The whole variable domain, remainder taken from reference TRBV5-1 and TRBJ1-2, is KAGVTQTPRYLIKTRGQQVTLSCSPISGHRSVSWYQQTPGQGLQFLFEYFSETQRNKGNFPGRFSGRQFSNSRSEMNVSTLELGDSALYLCASSWDNDYGYTFGSGTRLTVV.